The sequence of this T cell receptor beta chain was determined in a study of T cell repertoires in cytomegalovirus infection. At the level of the study: Based on public TCR beta signatures, there were indications of CMV infection and of a matching HLA type.

Overall study findings and caveats: Summed frequency of public TCR beta families distinguished CMV carriers with the relevant HLA.

TCRdb reprocessed the reads with MiXCR, giving one entry per CDR3 protein. The sample has roughly 230,000 distinct CDR3 sequences, more than 9% seen once. This CDR3 comprises 18 residues. Germline CDR1 and CDR2: SGHTA and FQGNSA. The V and J ends lost 3 bases and 0 bases respectively, with 21 bases between them. This clonotype was recorded at least ten times. The antigen remains undetermined. The sample consisted of PBMCs. The rearrangement joins TRBV7-2 to TRBJ2-7; D is perhaps TRBD1 (6 bases). This TCR derives from a human donor in good health (CMV status not recorded). Some clones in this sample may be carry-over from other donors' samples. This chain's CDR3 is CASSLRGSLELTSYEQYF. The CDR3 bases are TGTGCCAGCAGCTTGAGGGGGAGTCTGGAGTTAACCTCCTACGAGCAGTACTTC. The whole variable domain, remainder taken from reference TRBV7-2 and TRBJ2-7, is GAGVSQSPSNKVTEKGKDVELRCDPISGHTALYWYRQSLGQGLEFLIYFQGNSAPDKSGLPSDRFSAERTGGSVSTLTIQRTQQEDSAVYLCASSLRGSLELTSYEQYFGPGTRLTVT.